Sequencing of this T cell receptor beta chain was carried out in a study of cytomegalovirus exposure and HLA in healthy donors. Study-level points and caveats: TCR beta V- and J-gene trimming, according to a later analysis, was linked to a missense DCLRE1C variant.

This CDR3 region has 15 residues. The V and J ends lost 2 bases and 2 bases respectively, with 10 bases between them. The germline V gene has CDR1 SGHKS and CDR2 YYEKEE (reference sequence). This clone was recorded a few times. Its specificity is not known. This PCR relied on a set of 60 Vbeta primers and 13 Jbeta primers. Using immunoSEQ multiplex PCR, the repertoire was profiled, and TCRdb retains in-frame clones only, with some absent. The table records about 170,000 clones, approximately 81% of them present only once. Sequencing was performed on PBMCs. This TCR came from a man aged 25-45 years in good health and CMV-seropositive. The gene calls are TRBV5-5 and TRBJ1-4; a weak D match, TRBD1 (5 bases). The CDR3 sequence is CASSLLGPTNEKLFF. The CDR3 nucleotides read TGTGCCAGCAGCTTACTGGGGCCCACTAATGAAAAACTGTTTTTT. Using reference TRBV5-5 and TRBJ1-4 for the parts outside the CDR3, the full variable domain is DAGVTQSPTHLIKTRGQQVTLRCSPISGHKSVSWYQQVLGQGPQFIFQYYEKEERGRGNFPDRFSARQFPNYSSELNVNALLLGDSALYLCASSLLGPTNEKLFFGSGTQLSVL.